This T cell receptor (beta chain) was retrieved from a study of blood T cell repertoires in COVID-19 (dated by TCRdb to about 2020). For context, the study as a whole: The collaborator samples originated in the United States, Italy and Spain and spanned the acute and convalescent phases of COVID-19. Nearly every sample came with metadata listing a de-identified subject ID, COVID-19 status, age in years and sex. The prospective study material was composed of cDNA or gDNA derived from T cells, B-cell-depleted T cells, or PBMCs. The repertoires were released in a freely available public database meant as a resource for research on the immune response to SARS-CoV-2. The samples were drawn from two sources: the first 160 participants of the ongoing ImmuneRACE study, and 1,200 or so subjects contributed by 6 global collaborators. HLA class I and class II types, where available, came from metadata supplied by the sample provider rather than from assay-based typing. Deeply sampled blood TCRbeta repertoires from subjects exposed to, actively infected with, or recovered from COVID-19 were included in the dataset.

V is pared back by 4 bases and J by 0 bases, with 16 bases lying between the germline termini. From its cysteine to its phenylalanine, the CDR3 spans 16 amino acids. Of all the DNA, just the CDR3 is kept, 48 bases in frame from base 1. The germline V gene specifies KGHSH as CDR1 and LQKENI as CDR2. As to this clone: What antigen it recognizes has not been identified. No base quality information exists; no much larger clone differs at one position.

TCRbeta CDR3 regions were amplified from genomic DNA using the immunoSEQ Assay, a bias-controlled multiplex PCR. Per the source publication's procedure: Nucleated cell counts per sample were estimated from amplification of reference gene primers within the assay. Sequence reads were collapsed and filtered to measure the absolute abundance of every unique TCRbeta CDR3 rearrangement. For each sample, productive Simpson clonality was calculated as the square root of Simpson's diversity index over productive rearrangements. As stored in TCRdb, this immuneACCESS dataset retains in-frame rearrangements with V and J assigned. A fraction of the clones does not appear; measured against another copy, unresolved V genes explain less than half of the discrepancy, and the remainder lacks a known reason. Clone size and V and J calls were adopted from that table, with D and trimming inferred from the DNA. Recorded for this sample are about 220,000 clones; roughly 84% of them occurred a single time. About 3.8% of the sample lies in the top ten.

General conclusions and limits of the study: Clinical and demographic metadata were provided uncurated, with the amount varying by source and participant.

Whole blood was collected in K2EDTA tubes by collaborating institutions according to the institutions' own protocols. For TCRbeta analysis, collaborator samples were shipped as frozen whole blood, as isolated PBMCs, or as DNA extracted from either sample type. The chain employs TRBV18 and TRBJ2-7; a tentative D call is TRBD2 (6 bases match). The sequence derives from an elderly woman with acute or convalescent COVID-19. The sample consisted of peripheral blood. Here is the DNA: TGTGCCAGCTCACTAGGGGACTCTAGAAGCTCCTACGAGCAGTACTTC. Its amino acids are CASSLGDSRSSYEQYF.